This record looks at one T cell receptor beta chain sequence and its context. This specimen comes from a study of control samples from healthy donors and cancer patients. Using immunoSEQ multiplex PCR, the repertoire was profiled, and TCRdb retains in-frame clones only, with some absent. There are tens of thousands of clones in the sample; roughly 89% occur only once, and around 7.6% lies in the top ten. This CDR3 spans 16 amino acids. Germline trimming cut 4 bases from V and 4 bases from J; bases unmatched to any gene: 10. The V gene's germline CDR1 is MDHEN and CDR2 SYDVKM. The sequenced material came from blood. The receptor was isolated from a woman in her sixties in good health. The chain employs TRBV28 and TRBJ1-5; 7 bases line up with TRBD1. The CDR3 reads CASSSIRRDRNQPQHF. CDR3 sequence (DNA): TGTGCCAGCAGTTCCATCCGCCGGGACAGAAATCAGCCCCAGCATTTT.